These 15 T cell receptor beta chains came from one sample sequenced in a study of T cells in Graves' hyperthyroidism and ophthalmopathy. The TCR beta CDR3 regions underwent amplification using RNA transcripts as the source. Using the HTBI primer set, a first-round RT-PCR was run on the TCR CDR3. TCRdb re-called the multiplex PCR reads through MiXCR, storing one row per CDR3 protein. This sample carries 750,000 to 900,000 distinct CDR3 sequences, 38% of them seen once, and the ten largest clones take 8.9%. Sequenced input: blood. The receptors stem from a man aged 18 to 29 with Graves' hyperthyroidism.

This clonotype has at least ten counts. DNA of the CDR3: TGTGCCAGCAGCTCGGACGGACAAGAGACCCAGTACTTC. This sequence encodes CASSSDGQETQYF. The gene calls are TRBV6-5 and TRBJ2-5; D uncertain. Looked up from germline, CDR1 is MNHEY and CDR2 is SVGAGI. Trimming took off 6 bases at V and 2 bases at J, with 10 bases between the two ends. This CDR3 has 13 residues.

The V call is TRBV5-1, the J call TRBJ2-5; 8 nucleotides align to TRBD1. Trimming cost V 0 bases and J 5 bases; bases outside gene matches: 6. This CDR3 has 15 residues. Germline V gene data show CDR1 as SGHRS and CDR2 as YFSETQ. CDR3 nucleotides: TGCGCCAGCAGCTTGGGGCAGGGGGCACCCGAGACCCAGTACTTC. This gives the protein CASSLGQGAPETQYF.

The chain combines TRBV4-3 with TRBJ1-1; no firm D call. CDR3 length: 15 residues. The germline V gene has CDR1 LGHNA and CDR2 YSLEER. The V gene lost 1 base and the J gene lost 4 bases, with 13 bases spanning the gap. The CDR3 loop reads CASSQAKERSTEAFF. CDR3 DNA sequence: TGCGCCAGCAGCCAAGCCAAAGAGAGAAGCACTGAAGCTTTCTTT.

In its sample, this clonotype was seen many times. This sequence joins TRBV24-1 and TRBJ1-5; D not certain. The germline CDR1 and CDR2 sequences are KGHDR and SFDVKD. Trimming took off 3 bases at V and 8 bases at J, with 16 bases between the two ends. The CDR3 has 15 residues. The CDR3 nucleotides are TGTGCCACCAGTGATCCCGGACGCCCTGGGGAGCCCCAGCATTTT. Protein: CATSDPGRPGEPQHF.

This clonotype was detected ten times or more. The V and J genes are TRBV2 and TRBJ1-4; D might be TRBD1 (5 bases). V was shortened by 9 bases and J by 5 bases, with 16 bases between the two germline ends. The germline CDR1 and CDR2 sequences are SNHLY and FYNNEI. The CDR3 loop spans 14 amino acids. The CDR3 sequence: CASLGGRENEKLFF. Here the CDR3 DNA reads TGTGCCAGTTTGGGGGGACGGGAGAATGAAAAACTGTTTTTT.

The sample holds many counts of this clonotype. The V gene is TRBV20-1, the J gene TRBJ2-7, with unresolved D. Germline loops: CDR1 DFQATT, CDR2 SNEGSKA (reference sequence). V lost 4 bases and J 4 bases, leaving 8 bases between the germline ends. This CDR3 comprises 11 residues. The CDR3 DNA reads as TGCAGTGCTACGGACCCATACGAGCAGTACTTC. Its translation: CSATDPYEQYF.

CDR3 loop: CAISEGTDQETQYF. The DNA of the CDR3 is TGTGCCATCAGTGAGGGTACAGACCAAGAGACCCAGTACTTC. The rearrangement links TRBV10-3 to TRBJ2-5; no definite D call. V was shortened by 2 bases and J by 0 bases, with 7 bases between the two germline ends. The germline V gene encodes CDR1 ENHRY and CDR2 SYGVKD. The length of the CDR3 is 14 residues.

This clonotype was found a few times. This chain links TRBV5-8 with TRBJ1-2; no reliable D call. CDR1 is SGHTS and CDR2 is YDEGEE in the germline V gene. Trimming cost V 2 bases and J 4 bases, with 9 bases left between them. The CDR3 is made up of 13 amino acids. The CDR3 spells CASSFGLAYGYTF. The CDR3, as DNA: TGTGCCAGCAGCTTCGGACTTGCCTATGGCTACACCTTC.

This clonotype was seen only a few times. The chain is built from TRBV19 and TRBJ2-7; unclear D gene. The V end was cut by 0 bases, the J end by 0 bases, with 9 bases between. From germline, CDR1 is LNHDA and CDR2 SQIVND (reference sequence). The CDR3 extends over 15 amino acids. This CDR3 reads CASSIDSQSSYEQYF. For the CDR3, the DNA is TGTGCCAGTAGTATAGACAGCCAGAGCTCCTACGAGCAGTACTTC. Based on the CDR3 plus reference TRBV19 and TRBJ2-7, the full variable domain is DGGITQSPKYLFRKEGQNVTLSCEQNLNHDAMYWYRQDPGQGLRLIYYSQIVNDFQKGDIAEGYSVSREKKESFPLTVTSAQKNPTAFYLCASSIDSQSSYEQYFGPGTRLTVT.

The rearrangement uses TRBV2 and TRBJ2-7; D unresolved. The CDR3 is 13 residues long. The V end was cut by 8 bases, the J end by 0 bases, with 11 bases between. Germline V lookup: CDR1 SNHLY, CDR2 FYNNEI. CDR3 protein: CASRRPSSYEQYF. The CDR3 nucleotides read TGTGCCAGCCGGAGACCCAGCTCCTACGAGCAGTACTTC.

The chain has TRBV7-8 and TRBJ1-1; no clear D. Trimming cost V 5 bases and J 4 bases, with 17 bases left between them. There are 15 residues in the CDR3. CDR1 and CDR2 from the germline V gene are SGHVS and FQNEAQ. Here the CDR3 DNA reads TGTGCCAGCAGCGTCCGCGTCGGATCGGGCACTGAAGCTTTCTTT. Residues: CASSVRVGSGTEAFF. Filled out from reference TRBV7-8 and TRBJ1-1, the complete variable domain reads GAGVSQSPRYKVAKRGQDVALRCDPISGHVSLFWYQQALGQGPEFLTYFQNEAQLDKSGLPSDRFFAERPEGSVSTLKIQRTQQEDSAVYLCASSVRVGSGTEAFFGQGTRLTVV.

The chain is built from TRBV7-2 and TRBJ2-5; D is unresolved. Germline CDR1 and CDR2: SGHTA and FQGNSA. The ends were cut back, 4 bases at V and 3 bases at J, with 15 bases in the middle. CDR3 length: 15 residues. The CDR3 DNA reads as TGTGCCAGCAGCTCAGTTACGATAGGAAAAGAGACCCAGTACTTC. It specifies CASSSVTIGKETQYF. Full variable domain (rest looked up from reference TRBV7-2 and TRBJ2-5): GAGVSQSPSNKVTEKGKDVELRCDPISGHTALYWYRQSLGQGLEFLIYFQGNSAPDKSGLPSDRFSAERTGGSVSTLTIQRTQQEDSAVYLCASSSVTIGKETQYFGPGTRLLVL.

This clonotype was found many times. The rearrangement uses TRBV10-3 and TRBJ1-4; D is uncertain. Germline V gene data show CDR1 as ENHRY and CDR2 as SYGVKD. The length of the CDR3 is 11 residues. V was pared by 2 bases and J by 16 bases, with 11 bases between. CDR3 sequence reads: CAISEKGRKFF. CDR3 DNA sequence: TGTGCCATCAGTGAGAAGGGCAGGAAGTTTTTT.

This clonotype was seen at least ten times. The CDR3 is CSASGSQETQYF. CDR3 coding DNA: TGCAGTGCCTCGGGTAGCCAAGAGACCCAGTACTTC. The genes are TRBV20-1 and TRBJ2-5; no reliable D call. V lost 6 bases, J lost 1 base, and 9 bases lay in between. This CDR3 spans 12 amino acids. From germline, CDR1 is DFQATT and CDR2 SNEGSKA (reference sequence).

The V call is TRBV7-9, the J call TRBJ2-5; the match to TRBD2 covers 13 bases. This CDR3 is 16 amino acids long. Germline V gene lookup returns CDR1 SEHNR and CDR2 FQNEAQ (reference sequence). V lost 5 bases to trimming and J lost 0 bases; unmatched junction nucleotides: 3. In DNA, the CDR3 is TGTGCCAGCAGCCAGGGACTAGCGGGGAACCAAGAGACCCAGTACTTC. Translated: CASSQGLAGNQETQYF.